What follows is one T cell receptor beta chain and its context. No antigen is known for it. The data were taken from a study of beta chain features in type 1 diabetes. Trimming took 5 bases from V and 9 from J, leaving 20 bases between them. This CDR3 has 14 amino acids. Germline V gene data show CDR1 as SEHNR and CDR2 as FQNEAQ (reference sequence). Study-wide results and limits: A closer apparent resemblance between naive, central memory and Treg TCRB repertoires was seen in patients than in healthy donors.

The authors reverse transcribed all of the isolated RNA, so sequencing captured expressed TCRB transcripts. The method was immunoSEQ multiplex PCR; TCRdb's version includes in-frame clones alone and lacks a portion of them. The data show roughly 300,000 clones, around 8% seen once. The chain combines TRBV7-9 with TRBJ2-7; D call uncertain. Sequenced material: central memory CD4+ T cells from blood. The origin of this receptor is a woman between 18 and 29 years old in good health. The CDR3 spells CASSPQMSGNSQYF. The CDR3 DNA is TGTGCCAGCAGCCCCCAGATGTCGGGTAATTCGCAGTACTTC.